A selection of T cell receptor beta chains follows, all from one sample in a study of identifying expanded T cells in peripheral blood. Profiled with immunoSEQ multiplex PCR; TCRdb holds only in-frame clones, not every one. Of 50,000 to 65,000 clones in the sample, roughly four fifths were seen once. The sequencing sample was made of blood. Source of these receptors: a person between 18 and 70 years old in good health. CDR3s include the opening cysteine and the closing phenylalanine or tryptophan. The D gene is left open where the match is weak. Only some rows state a clone size, as once, few, many or a class for expanded clones.

clone_size | j_call | d_call | v_call | cdr3_aa | cdr3_nt
NA | TRBJ1-4 | NA | TRBV6-1 | CASIRSGASREKLFF | TGTGCCAGCATCCGATCGGGAGCGAGCAGAGAAAAACTGTTTTTT
NA | TRBJ2-7 | TRBD2 | TRBV7-2 | CASSNSGTLEQYF | TGTGCCAGCAGCAACAGCGGGACTCTCGAGCAGTACTTC
NA | TRBJ1-3 | NA | TRBV19 | CASSVQIPDDRIF | TGTGCCAGTAGTGTCCAGATACCAGATGACAGAATCTTT
NA | TRBJ1-1 | TRBD1 | TRBV27 | CASRKDRGFSEAFF | TGTGCCAGCAGAAAGGACAGGGGGTTCTCTGAAGCTTTCTTT
NA | TRBJ2-1 | NA | TRBV7-9 | CASRRAGGGDHEQFF | TGTGCCAGCAGGCGGGCGGGCGGCGGGGATCATGAGCAGTTCTTC
once | TRBJ1-3 | NA | TRBV7-2 | CASSRALRGNTIYF | TGTGCCAGCAGCCGGGCTCTCCGCGGGAACACCATATATTTT
NA | TRBJ1-2 | NA | TRBV29-1 | CSVLSPSNYGYTF | TGCAGCGTTCTCTCGCCCTCCAACTATGGCTACACCTTC
NA | TRBJ2-2 | TRBD2 | TRBV6-5 | CASSSLSGGPTGELFF | TGTGCCAGCAGTTCCCTTTCGGGGGGGCCCACCGGGGAGCTGTTTTTT
NA | TRBJ2-5 | TRBD2 | TRBV29-1 | CSVPLAGELQETQYF | TGCAGCGTGCCCCTAGCGGGGGAGCTCCAAGAGACCCAGTACTTC
once | TRBJ1-1 | NA | TRBV7-9 | CASSLRGPGLKAFF | TGTGCCAGCAGCTTAAGAGGGCCGGGTCTGAAAGCTTTCTTT
NA | TRBJ1-2 | TRBD1 | TRBV4-3 | CASSQDSGQANYGYTF | TGCGCCAGCAGCCAAGATTCTGGACAGGCAAACTATGGCTACACCTTC
NA | TRBJ1-2 | NA | TRBV9 | CASSVGPGANYGYTF | TGTGCCAGCAGCGTAGGCCCGGGAGCTAACTATGGCTACACCTTC
NA | TRBJ1-1 | TRBD1 | TRBV5-1 | CASSSYPGTGTGAEAFF | TGCGCCAGCAGCTCTTATCCCGGGACAGGGACGGGGGCTGAAGCTTTCTTT
NA | TRBJ1-1 | NA | TRBV19 | CASSITGPNTEAFF | TGTGCCAGTAGTATAACAGGTCCGAACACTGAAGCTTTCTTT
NA | TRBJ2-1 | TRBD2 | TRBV9 | CASSVGWRLADGSFSYNEQFF | TGTGCCAGCAGCGTAGGATGGAGACTAGCGGATGGTAGTTTCTCCTACAATGAGCAGTTCTTC
NA | TRBJ2-1 | NA | TRBV5-6 | CASSLSGPSYNEQFF | TGTGCCAGCAGCTTGAGCGGGCCATCCTACAATGAGCAGTTCTTC
few | TRBJ1-1 | NA | TRBV6-5 | CASSYSNYNTEAFF | TGTGCCAGCAGTTACTCGAACTACAACACTGAAGCTTTCTTT
NA | TRBJ1-2 | NA | TRBV5-4 | CASSLPGGRNYGYTF | TGTGCCAGCAGCCTCCCCGGGGGGCGTAACTATGGCTACACCTTC
NA | TRBJ1-1 | NA | TRBV19 | CASSDGGTEAFF | TGTGCCAGTTCGGACGGTGGGACTGAAGCTTTCTTT
NA | TRBJ2-2 | NA | TRBV7-6 | CASSSLTVGTGELFF | TGTGCCAGCAGCTCCCTTACAGTGGGCACCGGGGAGCTGTTTTTT
few | TRBJ2-1 | NA | TRBV19 | CASSIRGSQQFF | TGTGCCAGTAGTATCCGGGGATCACAACAGTTCTTC
NA | TRBJ2-3 | NA | TRBV7-3 | CASSLTGDDSQYF | TGTGCCAGCAGCTTAACGGGAGACGATTCGCAGTATTTT
NA | TRBJ2-7 | TRBD2 | TRBV6-6 | CASSPRLASGDYEQYF | TGTGCCAGCAGCCCTCGGTTGGCTAGCGGAGACTACGAGCAGTACTTC
NA | TRBJ2-1 | TRBD1 | TRBV9 | CASSVEGQGFNEQFF | TGTGCCAGCAGCGTAGAGGGACAGGGCTTCAATGAGCAGTTCTTC
NA | TRBJ2-5 | NA | TRBV5-5 | CASSSPLGQETQYF | TGTGCCAGCAGCTCGCCCCTAGGTCAAGAGACCCAGTACTTC